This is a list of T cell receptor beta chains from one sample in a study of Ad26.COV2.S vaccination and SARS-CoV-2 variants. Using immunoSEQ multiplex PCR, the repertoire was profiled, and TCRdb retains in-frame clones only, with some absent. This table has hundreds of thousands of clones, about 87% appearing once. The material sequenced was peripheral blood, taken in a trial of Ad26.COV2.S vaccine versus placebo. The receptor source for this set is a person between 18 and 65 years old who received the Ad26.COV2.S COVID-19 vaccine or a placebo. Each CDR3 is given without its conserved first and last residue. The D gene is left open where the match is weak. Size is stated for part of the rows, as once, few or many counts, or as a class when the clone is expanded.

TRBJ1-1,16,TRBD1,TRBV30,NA,AGLLFRGRGAINTEAF
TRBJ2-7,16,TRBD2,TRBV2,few,ASRRGLAGDTLTYEQY
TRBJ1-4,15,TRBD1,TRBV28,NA,ASWDRLEEATNEKLF
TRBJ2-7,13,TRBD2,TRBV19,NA,ASSNPGTRAYEQY
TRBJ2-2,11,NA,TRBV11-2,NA,ASSLGGTGELF
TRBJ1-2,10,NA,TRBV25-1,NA,ASSEQGYGYT
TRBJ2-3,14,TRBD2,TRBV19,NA,ASTTTVAGGTDTQY
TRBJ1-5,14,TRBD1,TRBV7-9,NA,ASTTDRGYSNQPQH
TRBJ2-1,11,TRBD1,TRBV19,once,ASSPGTGNEQF
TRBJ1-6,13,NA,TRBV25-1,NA,ASSATGTWGSPLH
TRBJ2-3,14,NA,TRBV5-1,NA,ASSPGTLISTDTQY
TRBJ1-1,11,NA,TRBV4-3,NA,ASSQEAETEAF
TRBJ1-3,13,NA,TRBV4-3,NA,ASSQDSFRRNTIY
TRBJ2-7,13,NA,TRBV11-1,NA,ASSFRVSGDYEQY
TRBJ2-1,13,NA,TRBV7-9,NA,ASTLFISDYSEQF